One sample yielded the 31 T cell receptor beta chains listed below, sequenced in a study of PD-L1 blockade in urothelial cancer. Assay used: immunoSEQ multiplex PCR; TCRdb lists only in-frame clones, some missing. The sample lists tens of thousands of clones; over 70% were seen once. This sample comprised PBMCs, obtained around atezolizumab (anti-PD-L1) treatment. The receptors were gathered from a man aged 70 or older with urothelial cancer.

The chain couples TRBV11-2 to TRBJ2-3; D not resolved. V dropped 6 bases and J dropped 0 bases, with 13 bases sitting between them. The CDR3 loop spans 15 amino acids. Germline lookup yields CDR1 SGHAT and CDR2 FQNNGV. CDR3 bases: TGTGCCAGCAGTTACTCAGGCAGCAGCACAGATACGCAGTATTTT. It codes for CASSYSGSSTDTQYF.

The rearrangement uses TRBV7-9 and TRBJ2-3; tentatively, D is TRBD1 (6 bases). CDR3 size: 16 residues. The germline V and J ends were trimmed by 4 bases and 11 bases, with 25 bases remaining between them. Germline V gene sequence: CDR1 SEHNR, CDR2 FQNEAQ (reference sequence). The CDR3 region is CASSSIPEVPGVGQYF. As DNA, the CDR3 is TGTGCCAGCAGCTCAATCCCAGAGGTCCCAGGGGTTGGGCAGTATTTT.

This CDR3 reads CATSRVLTSGKNIQYF. CDR3 DNA: TGTGCCACCAGCAGGGTCCTTACTAGCGGCAAAAACATTCAGTACTTC. The chain recombines TRBV15 with TRBJ2-4; 8 bases map to TRBD2. The J segment lost 3 bases and the V segment lost 3 bases, leaving 7 bases of the junction unmatched. The length of the CDR3 is 16 residues. The germline gives CDR1 LNHNV, CDR2 YYDKDF (reference sequence). The complete variable domain, with remaining parts taken from reference TRBV15 and TRBJ2-4, reads DAMVIQNPRYQVTQFGKPVTLSCSQTLNHNVMYWYQQKSSQAPKLLFHYYDKDFNNEADTPDNFQSRRPNTSFCFLDIRSPGLGDTAMYLCATSRVLTSGKNIQYFGAGTRLSVL.

This clone showed up just a few times. The V call is TRBV6-5, the J call TRBJ2-7; 10 bases map to TRBD1. Germline trimming cut 0 bases from V and 2 bases from J; bases unmatched to any gene: 4. Germline-derived CDR1 and CDR2 are MNHEY and SVGAGI. This CDR3 region has 16 residues. The CDR3 loop is CASSYSGQGGAYEQYF. CDR3 bases: TGTGCCAGCAGTTACTCCGGACAGGGGGGCGCCTACGAGCAGTACTTC.

The CDR3 DNA is TGTGCCAGCAGTGCAGGGACAGGGGGTTACGAGCAGTACTTC. It yields the protein CASSAGTGGYEQYF. This chain links TRBV27 with TRBJ2-7; 11 bases are shared with TRBD1. CDR3 length: 14 residues. The germline V gene encodes CDR1 MNHEY and CDR2 SMNVEV (reference sequence). V gave up 5 bases and J gave up 4 bases; unmatched junction bases: 4.

This chain joins TRBV28 and TRBJ2-7, with 12 bases identical to TRBD2. This CDR3 is built from 18 residues. With V trimmed by 6 bases and J by 6 bases, 18 bases remained unmatched. From germline, CDR1 is MDHEN and CDR2 SYDVKM. This CDR3 is CASRGGASGRAGSREQYF. The CDR3 region has the DNA TGTGCCAGCAGGGGGGGGGCTAGCGGGAGGGCCGGGAGTCGCGAGCAGTACTTC. Together with reference TRBV28 and TRBJ2-7, the CDR3 gives the full variable domain: DVKVTQSSRYLVKRTGEKVFLECVQDMDHENMFWYRQDPGLGLRLIYFSYDVKMKEKGDIPEGYSVSREKKERFSLILESASTNQTSMYLCASRGGASGRAGSREQYFGPGTRLTVT.

J is TRBJ1-1 and V is TRBV19; D not certain. Germline V gene lookup returns CDR1 LNHDA and CDR2 SQIVND (reference sequence). The V and J ends lost 4 bases and 6 bases respectively, with 12 bases between them. CDR3 length equals 13 residues. The CDR3 loop reads CASSTQVGAEAFF. CDR3 bases: TGTGCCAGTAGTACGCAGGTGGGCGCTGAAGCTTTCTTT.

V and J are TRBV6-1 and TRBJ2-3, with D unresolved. This CDR3 is built from 15 residues. Germline CDR1 MNHNS, CDR2 SASEGT. V dropped 0 bases and J dropped 3 bases, with 10 bases sitting between them. Written as DNA, the CDR3 is TGTGCCAGCAGTGAAGCACTGCCGAATACAGATACGCAGTATTTT. Translating gives CASSEALPNTDTQYF.

This chain links TRBV4-3 with TRBJ1-4; the D gene is possibly TRBD1 (6 bases). This CDR3 contains 16 residues. V was cut by 4 bases and J by 8 bases, with 20 bases left in between. Germline V gene lookup returns CDR1 LGHNA and CDR2 YSLEER. The CDR3 coding sequence is TGCGCCAGCAGCCGAGAGAACAGGGCCCGCGGGGAAAAACTGTTTTTT. Amino acids: CASSRENRARGEKLFF.

V is TRBV5-5 and J is TRBJ1-5, with 8 bases aligning to TRBD1. This CDR3 has 16 residues. Unmatched junction bases numbered 11, after V lost 4 bases and J lost 5 bases. The V gene's germline CDR1 is SGHKS and CDR2 YYEKEE (reference sequence). CDR3 in DNA: TGTGCCAGCAGCAGTCAGGGGGCGGACGTACATCAGCCCCAGCATTTT. Protein product: CASSSQGADVHQPQHF.

This sequence joins TRBV18 and TRBJ1-2; D not certain. Germline CDR1 reads KGHSH; CDR2 reads LQKENI. This CDR3 spans 14 amino acids. V was clipped by 2 bases and J by 8 bases, with 15 bases between them. Here the CDR3 reads CASSPARSMVGYTF. The CDR3 DNA reads as TGTGCCAGCTCACCAGCCAGAAGTATGGTAGGCTACACCTTC.

As regards this clone: The junction differs from germline at one of its ends, possibly a read error. This CDR3 reads CASRTGAMNTEAFF. CDR3 nucleotides: TGTGCGAGTAGGACAGGGGCCATGAACACTGAAGCTTTCTTT. The gene calls are TRBV19 and TRBJ1-1; 9 bases line up with TRBD1. The CDR3 is 14 residues long. Germline V gene data show CDR1 as LNHDA and CDR2 as SQIVND (reference sequence).

V usage is TRBV7-2 and J usage is TRBJ1-2; TRBD1 aligns across 11 bases. V dropped 4 bases and J dropped 4; count of bases not matched to a gene: 8. The CDR3 loop spans 16 amino acids. Germline V CDR1 and CDR2: SGHTA, FQGNSA. CDR3 sequence: CASSSRTGGSSYGYTF. The CDR3 DNA reads as TGTGCCAGCAGCTCTCGGACAGGGGGCAGTAGCTATGGCTACACCTTC.

This clone has only a few counts. The V call is TRBV27, the J call TRBJ2-1; TRBD1 is a possible D gene (6 bases). Germline values: CDR1 MNHEY, CDR2 SMNVEV (reference sequence). V shed 3 bases and J shed 0 bases, with 12 bases lying between them. The CDR3 is 16 amino acids. CDR3 residues: CASSLDSLSSYNEQFF. CDR3 in DNA: TGTGCCAGCAGTTTGGACAGCCTGAGCTCCTACAATGAGCAGTTCTTC.

V gene TRBV15 combines with J gene TRBJ1-3; D is uncertain. Germline assignment: CDR1 LNHNV and CDR2 YYDKDF (reference sequence). V was shortened by 2 bases and J by 0 bases, with 5 bases between the two germline ends. This CDR3 has 14 residues. The CDR3 DNA is TGTGCCACCAGCAGAACAGTCTCTGGAAACACCATATATTTT. Its translation is CATSRTVSGNTIYF.

The rearrangement joins TRBV15 to TRBJ2-7, with D possibly being TRBD1 (7 bases). V lost 9 bases to trimming and J lost 0 bases, with 12 bases between them. Germline CDR1 and CDR2: LNHNV and YYDKDF (reference sequence). This CDR3 region has 13 residues. The CDR3 sequence: CATRDSLSYEQYF. The CDR3 coding sequence is TGTGCCACGCGGGACAGCCTCTCCTACGAGCAGTACTTC.

V and J are TRBV6-6 and TRBJ2-2, with 7 bases matching TRBD2. The V gene's germline CDR1 is MNHNY and CDR2 SVGAGI (reference sequence). The CDR3 has 14 amino acids. J lost 5 bases, V lost 5 bases, and 5 bases had no gene match. As DNA, the CDR3 is TGTGCCAGCAGTCGCGGGGGAACTACCGGGGAGCTGTTTTTT. Amino acid sequence: CASSRGGTTGELFF.

This clone was observed a few times. The genes are TRBV2 and TRBJ1-4, with 7 bases identical to TRBD1. Germline V gene data show CDR1 as SNHLY and CDR2 as FYNNEI. V lost 5 bases and J lost 8; bases outside the gene matches: 11. This CDR3 is built from 15 residues. CDR3 coding DNA: TGTGCCAGCAGTACCCGGGACAGCCTAGGCGAAAAACTGTTTTTT. Protein product: CASSTRDSLGEKLFF.

The chain recombines TRBV9 with TRBJ1-1; D is unclear. Trimming took 3 bases from V and 7 from J, leaving 10 bases between them. CDR1 and CDR2 (germline): SGDLS, YYNGEE. The CDR3 sequence is 12 residues long. CDR3 amino acids: CASSDTDREAFF. The CDR3 bases are TGTGCCAGCAGCGACACAGACCGTGAAGCTTTCTTT. Variable domain in full (rest from reference TRBV9 and TRBJ1-1): DSGVTQTPKHLITATGQRVTLRCSPRSGDLSVYWYQQSLDQGLQFLIQYYNGEERAKGNILERFSAQQFPDLHSELNLSSLELGDSALYFCASSDTDREAFFGQGTRLTVV.

The chain couples TRBV7-2 to TRBJ1-1; tentative D call: TRBD1 (5 bases). Per the germline V gene, CDR1 is SGHTA and CDR2 is FQGNSA. The CDR3 is made up of 16 amino acids. The V and J ends lost 2 bases and 2 bases respectively, with 15 bases between them. This CDR3 reads CASSLSPQGGNTEAFF. The CDR3 DNA reads as TGTGCCAGCAGCTTAAGTCCTCAGGGAGGAAACACTGAAGCTTTCTTT. Filled out from reference TRBV7-2 and TRBJ1-1, the complete variable domain reads GAGVSQSPSNKVTEKGKDVELRCDPISGHTALYWYRQSLGQGLEFLIYFQGNSAPDKSGLPSDRFSAERTGGSVSTLTIQRTQQEDSAVYLCASSLSPQGGNTEAFFGQGTRLTVV.

The rearrangement uses TRBV2 and TRBJ1-2; the match to TRBD1 covers 9 bases. Germline CDR1 SNHLY, CDR2 FYNNEI. This CDR3 spans 14 amino acids. V was pared by 8 bases and J by 4 bases, with 8 bases of the junction left unmatched. CDR3 protein: CASGQGQALYGYTF. The CDR3 bases are TGTGCCAGCGGACAGGGGCAGGCCCTCTATGGCTACACCTTC.

The V and J genes are TRBV9 and TRBJ1-4, with D possibly matching TRBD1 (6 bases). Trimming took off 1 base at V and 8 bases at J, with 15 bases between the two ends. The CDR3 spans 15 residues. Germline loops: CDR1 SGDLS, CDR2 YYNGEE. CDR3 residues: CASSVTGQVGEKLFF. The CDR3 bases are TGTGCCAGCAGCGTAACGGGACAAGTGGGGGAAAAACTGTTTTTT.

The V gene is TRBV7-8, the J gene TRBJ1-6, with 8 bases aligning to TRBD1. Germline CDR1 is SGHVS and CDR2 is FQNEAQ. CDR3 length: 18 amino acids. The V segment lost 2 bases and the J segment 7 bases; nucleotides outside the gene matches: 13. CDR3 nucleotides: TGTGCCAGCAGCTTAACCATCCCGGACAGGGTGAGAAATTCACCCCTCCACTTT. It yields the protein CASSLTIPDRVRNSPLHF.

V and J are TRBV5-6 and TRBJ1-2; D might be TRBD1 (5 bases). The CDR3 is made up of 17 amino acids. CDR1 and CDR2 (germline): SGHDT, YYEEEE. Trimming shortened V by 0 bases and J by 8 bases, and 23 bases separated the two germline ends. In nucleotides, the CDR3 is TGTGCCAGCAGCTTGGCATCTAGGGCAGGGAGGGGCCGGGGCTACACCTTC. As protein: CASSLASRAGRGRGYTF.

This clone occurred once. The chain employs TRBV7-2 and TRBJ2-7; 9 bases fit TRBD2. CDR3 length: 15 amino acids. V trimming: 1 base; J trimming: 2 bases; junction bases outside the gene matches: 3. Germline V gives CDR1 SGHTA, CDR2 FQGNSA. The CDR3 DNA follows: TGTGCCAGCAGCTTAGAGGCTAGCGGGACCTACGAGCAGTACTTC. Translating gives CASSLEASGTYEQYF.

This rearrangement joins TRBV18 to TRBJ1-1; D is possibly TRBD1 (5 bases). The length of the CDR3 is 14 residues. V dropped 4 bases and J dropped 1 base, with 10 bases sitting between them. Germline values: CDR1 KGHSH, CDR2 LQKENI. For the CDR3, the DNA is TGTGCCAGCTCACTTCGACAGACGAACACTGAAGCTTTCTTT. Its protein product is CASSLRQTNTEAFF. Based on the CDR3 plus reference TRBV18 and TRBJ1-1, the full variable domain is NAGVMQNPRHLVRRRGQEARLRCSPMKGHSHVYWYRQLPEEGLKFMVYLQKENIIDESGMPKERFSAEFPKEGPSILRIQQVVRGDSAAYFCASSLRQTNTEAFFGQGTRLTVV.

The J gene is TRBJ2-5, the V gene TRBV7-2, with D maybe TRBD1 (6 bases). Trimming left V 8 bases short and J 1 base short, with 17 bases between. The CDR3 has 15 residues. CDR1 SGHTA and CDR2 FQGNSA come from the germline V gene. CDR3 DNA sequence: TGTGCCAGCGGCCGTAACAGGGCTATCCAAGAGACCCAGTACTTC. Protein product: CASGRNRAIQETQYF. The full variable domain, rest sourced from reference TRBV7-2 and TRBJ2-5, is GAGVSQSPSNKVTEKGKDVELRCDPISGHTALYWYRQSLGQGLEFLIYFQGNSAPDKSGLPSDRFSAERTGGSVSTLTIQRTQQEDSAVYLCASGRNRAIQETQYFGPGTRLLVL.

The chain employs TRBV7-9 and TRBJ2-2, with D possibly being TRBD1 (5 bases). The CDR3 is 14 amino acids. CDR1 and CDR2 (germline): SEHNR, FQNEAQ (reference sequence). The V end lost 4 bases, the J end lost 5 bases, and 11 bases lay between the germline ends. This chain's CDR3 is CASSSLDTTGELFF. The CDR3 coding sequence is TGTGCCAGCAGCTCCTTGGACACGACCGGGGAGCTGTTTTTT.

The V and J genes are TRBV5-6 and TRBJ2-7; the D gene is possibly TRBD2 (5 bases). Trimming shortened V by 0 bases and J by 3 bases, and 10 bases separated the two germline ends. The germline V gene has CDR1 SGHDT and CDR2 YYEEEE. The CDR3 extends over 14 amino acids. The CDR3 protein is CASSLGPGSYEQYF. The CDR3 DNA is TGTGCCAGCAGCTTGGGCCCGGGAAGCTACGAGCAGTACTTC.

This sequence joins TRBV18 and TRBJ1-1, with a tentative D call TRBD1 (5 bases). The CDR3 totals 14 residues. Germline values: CDR1 KGHSH, CDR2 LQKENI. Trimming took 3 bases from V and 3 from J, leaving 11 bases between them. As DNA, the CDR3 is TGTGCCAGCTCACCGACCGGGGGGGACACTGAAGCTTTCTTT. Its protein is CASSPTGGDTEAFF.

Only one count was recorded for this clone. This chain connects TRBV6-6 to TRBJ2-3; 8 nucleotides agree with TRBD1. The CDR3 runs 14 residues. J gave up 4 bases and V 5 bases, and 5 bases lay outside the gene matches. Germline CDR1 MNHNY, CDR2 SVGAGI (reference sequence). This CDR3 reads CASSPPGGPDTQYF. The CDR3 nucleotides are TGTGCCAGCAGTCCACCAGGGGGCCCAGATACGCAGTATTTT.